This T cell receptor beta chain comes out of a study of T cell responses to AZD1222 COVID-19 vaccine. The CDR3 is 17 residues long. V lost 1 base, J lost 5 bases, and 8 bases stayed unmatched. The germline V gene has CDR1 LNHDA and CDR2 SQIVND (reference sequence). Some clones are missing from TCRdb's copy, which holds only in-frame ones; the method was immunoSEQ multiplex PCR. Of about 270,000 clones in the sample, approximately 94% are singletons; the top ten hold roughly 0.5%. This TCR was sampled from an adult who received the AZD1222 COVID-19 vaccine. The source material was peripheral blood, sampled 28 days after the second AZD1222 dose. V is TRBV19 and J is TRBJ2-2, with 9 bases aligning to TRBD2. The CDR3 protein is CASSIGHSGGRTGELFF. DNA of the CDR3: TGTGCCAGTAGTATAGGGCATAGCGGGGGTCGAACCGGGGAGCTGTTTTTT.